The source of this T cell receptor (beta chain) is a study of CD8+ T cells in alopecia areata. Study details: Graft recipients were roughly 7-11-week-old female C3H/HeJ mice, and donor skin originated from 6-12-month-old C3H/HeJ mice with spontaneous alopecia. Study-level findings and limits: An increase in clonality over normal scalp was evident in lesional scalp, especially alopecia totalis/universalis.

A few counts support this clone. Its antigen is not known. Gene names denote mouse genes. The read ends 4 residues before the CDR3 terminus; that terminus is restored from the germline J gene. The sample holds other DNA sequences that translate to the same CDR3. The V end was cut by 2 bases, the J end by 1 base, with 3 bases between. The CDR3 totals 13 residues. From germline, CDR1 is NSHNY and CDR2 SYGAGN. RNA, once extracted, was reverse transcribed into cDNA for use as the sequencing template. Assay used: immunoSEQ multiplex PCR; TCRdb lists only in-frame clones, some missing. The sample presents 200,000 to 300,000 clones, none singletons. Sorting relied on CD4, CD8alpha, NKG2D, NKG2ACE and other markers applied to pooled cutaneous lymph node cells.

This clonotype originated in a C3H/HeJ mouse with alopecia areata. MHC haplotype: H2-k. The chain is built from TRBV13-1 and TRBJ2-2; D is unclear. Input material: CD4+ T cells sorted from a lymph node. CDR3 bases read: TGTGCCAGCAGTGAACAAAACACCGGG. Encoded protein: CASSEQNTG. The complete CDR3 sequence is CASSEQNTGQLYF.